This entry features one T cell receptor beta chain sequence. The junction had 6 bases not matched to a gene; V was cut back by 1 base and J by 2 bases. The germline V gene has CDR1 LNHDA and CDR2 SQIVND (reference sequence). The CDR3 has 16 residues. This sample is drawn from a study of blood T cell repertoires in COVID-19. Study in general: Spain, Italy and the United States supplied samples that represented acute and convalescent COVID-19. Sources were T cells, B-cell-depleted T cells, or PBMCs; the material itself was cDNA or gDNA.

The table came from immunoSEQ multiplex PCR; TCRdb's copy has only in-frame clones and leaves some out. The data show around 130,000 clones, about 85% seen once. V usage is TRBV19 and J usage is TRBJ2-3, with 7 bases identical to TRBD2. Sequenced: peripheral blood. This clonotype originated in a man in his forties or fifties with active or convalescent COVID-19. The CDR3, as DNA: TGTGCCAGTAGTATAGGGCGGGGGACTCTCACAGATACGCAGTATTTT. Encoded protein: CASSIGRGTLTDTQYF.